Below, 26 T cell receptor beta chains from the same sample are listed, as sequenced in a study of shared clonotypes between healthy human individuals. The method was immunoSEQ multiplex PCR; TCRdb's version includes in-frame clones alone and lacks a portion of them. The top ten hold about 0.39% of the sample, which has millions of clones, more than 85% seen once. The sequencing input was naive CD4+ T cells from PBMCs. The subset was: CD45RA+ positively selected. Receptors originate from a young man in good health. Some clones in this sample may be carry-over from other donors' samples.

A word on this clone: The same CDR3 can be traced to other DNA sequences in this sample. This sequence joins TRBV9 and TRBJ1-1, with D possibly being TRBD1 (6 bases). Trimming removed 4 bases at V and 2 bases at J, with 12 bases between. Germline loops: CDR1 SGDLS, CDR2 YYNGEE. This CDR3 is 14 amino acids long. The chain's CDR3 is CASSPTGANTEAFF. The CDR3 DNA sequence: TGTGCCAGCAGCCCGACAGGCGCTAACACTGAAGCTTTCTTT.

The CDR3: CASSPQSYNEQFF. In DNA, the CDR3 is TGTGCCAGCTCACCACAGTCGTACAATGAGCAGTTCTTC. The chain joins TRBV18 to TRBJ2-1; D unclear. Looked up from germline, CDR1 is KGHSH and CDR2 is LQKENI. The ends were cut back, 1 base at V and 4 bases at J, with 5 bases in the middle. The CDR3 loop spans 13 amino acids.

Remarks on this clone: Within the sample, other DNA sequences also encode this same CDR3. This rearrangement joins TRBV28 to TRBJ2-7; perhaps TRBD1 as D (5 bases). Trimming stripped 2 bases from V and 4 bases from J, with 12 bases between. The V gene's germline CDR1 is MDHEN and CDR2 SYDVKM. This CDR3 comprises 14 residues. The CDR3 sequence is CASSLTGRAYEQYF. CDR3 sequence (DNA): TGTGCCAGCAGTTTAACAGGTCGGGCTTACGAGCAGTACTTC.

The chain links TRBV6-1 to TRBJ2-5; 7 bases match TRBD1. The CDR3 has 13 amino acids. Germline V gene data show CDR1 as MNHNS and CDR2 as SASEGT. V gave up 6 bases and J gave up 5 bases; unmatched junction bases: 6. Written as DNA, the CDR3 is TGTGCCAGCAGCAAGACAGGGTCGGAGACCCAGTACTTC. Its translation is CASSKTGSETQYF.

The rearrangement uses TRBV5-8 and TRBJ2-7; D call uncertain. Trimming removed 5 bases from V and 2 bases from J, with 20 bases in between. The V gene's germline CDR1 is SGHTS and CDR2 YDEGEE. CDR3 length equals 16 residues. The CDR3 here is CASRSRAGRGAYEQYF. DNA for the CDR3: TGTGCCAGCAGATCACGGGCTGGACGCGGAGCCTACGAGCAGTACTTC. Full variable domain (missing parts from reference TRBV5-8 and TRBJ2-7): EAGVTQSPTHLIKTRGQQATLRCSPISGHTSVYWYQQALGLGLQFLLWYDEGEERNRGNFPPRFSGRQFPNYSSELNVNALELEDSALYLCASRSRAGRGAYEQYFGPGTRLTVT.

This chain uses TRBV30 with TRBJ1-4; a weak D match, TRBD1 (6 bases). The germline V gene encodes CDR1 GTSNPN and CDR2 SVGIG (reference sequence). Trimming shortened V by 3 bases and J by 8 bases, and 10 bases separated the two germline ends. This CDR3 is 12 amino acids long. CDR3 residues: CAWRGALEKLFF. The CDR3 DNA follows: TGTGCCTGGAGGGGGGCCCTGGAAAAACTGTTTTTT.

This clone turned up a few times. The chain carries TRBV18 and TRBJ1-1; D not resolved. V shed 3 bases and J shed 1 base, with 9 bases lying between them. The germline V gene has CDR1 KGHSH and CDR2 LQKENI. This CDR3 spans 14 amino acids. Here the CDR3 reads CASSPQSANTEAFF. The CDR3 nucleotides are TGTGCCAGCTCACCTCAAAGTGCGAACACTGAAGCTTTCTTT.

The V and J genes are TRBV5-1 and TRBJ2-3; TRBD1 matches at 9 bases. The J segment lost 2 bases and the V segment lost 5 bases, leaving 9 bases of the junction unmatched. CDR3 length: 16 amino acids. Germline V CDR1 and CDR2: SGHRS, YFSETQ. For the CDR3, the DNA is TGCGCCAGCAGTCAAGAGGGGGACAGGGCCACAGATACGCAGTATTTT. It encodes CASSQEGDRATDTQYF.

This clone has only one observation. The rearrangement uses TRBV7-3 and TRBJ2-7; 8 bases are shared with TRBD1. The CDR3 covers 13 residues. Germline V CDR1 and CDR2: SGHTA, FQGTGA. J was trimmed by 7 bases and V by 3 bases; bases with no gene match: 5. The chain's CDR3 is CASSFGQGTEQYF. CDR3 sequence (DNA): TGTGCCAGCAGCTTCGGACAGGGAACAGAGCAGTACTTC.

About this clone itself: The same CDR3 is also encoded by other DNA sequences in this sample. The V and J genes are TRBV5-1 and TRBJ1-4; possibly TRBD1 for D (6 bases). CDR3 size: 14 residues. Germline assignment: CDR1 SGHRS and CDR2 YFSETQ. V lost 3 bases to trimming and J lost 5 bases, with 11 bases between them. CDR3 bases: TGCGCCAGCAGCTCTGGACAGCCGAATGAAAAACTGTTTTTT. Translated: CASSSGQPNEKLFF. The variable domain in full, with the rest retrieved from reference TRBV5-1 and TRBJ1-4, is KAGVTQTPRYLIKTRGQQVTLSCSPISGHRSVSWYQQTPGQGLQFLFEYFSETQRNKGNFPGRFSGRQFSNSRSEMNVSTLELGDSALYLCASSSGQPNEKLFFGSGTQLSVL.

This chain links TRBV28 with TRBJ2-1; D gene uncertain. The germline V gene has CDR1 MDHEN and CDR2 SYDVKM. Trimming pared 5 bases from V and 8 bases from J, leaving 25 bases between. The CDR3 is 17 amino acids. The CDR3 coding sequence is TGTGCCAGCAGTCCGTTGGGCGGCCTCGCCTTCGTACATGAGCAGTTCTTC. Its protein product is CASSPLGGLAFVHEQFF.

With respect to this clone: Other DNA sequences in this sample translate to the same CDR3. The chain uses TRBV27 and TRBJ2-1; D unresolved. The V and J ends lost 3 bases and 6 bases respectively, with 9 bases between them. The CDR3 totals 13 residues. Germline loops: CDR1 MNHEY, CDR2 SMNVEV (reference sequence). CDR3 sequence reads: CASSLKGSNEQFF. Written as DNA, the CDR3 is TGTGCCAGCAGTTTGAAGGGCAGCAATGAGCAGTTCTTC.

This clone has only one observation. The chain couples TRBV5-1 to TRBJ1-1; tentatively, D is TRBD1 (5 bases). CDR1 and CDR2 (germline): SGHRS, YFSETQ. V shed 4 bases and J shed 0 bases, with 13 bases lying between them. CDR3 length equals 15 residues. The CDR3: CASSVQGGVNTEAFF. The CDR3 nucleotides read TGCGCCAGCAGCGTGCAGGGTGGAGTGAACACTGAAGCTTTCTTT.

The chain employs TRBV19 and TRBJ1-2, with D possibly being TRBD1 (6 bases). The CDR3 has 13 amino acids. Trimming took 10 bases from V and 5 from J, leaving 17 bases between them. The germline gives CDR1 LNHDA, CDR2 SQIVND (reference sequence). The CDR3 protein is CATSVGGAYGYTF. The DNA for the CDR3 is TGTGCCACCTCGGTAGGGGGTGCGTATGGCTACACCTTC. Looking up the rest from reference TRBV19 and TRBJ1-2 gives the full variable domain: DGGITQSPKYLFRKEGQNVTLSCEQNLNHDAMYWYRQDPGQGLRLIYYSQIVNDFQKGDIAEGYSVSREKKESFPLTVTSAQKNPTAFYLCATSVGGAYGYTFGSGTRLTVV.

This chain links TRBV23-1 with TRBJ2-5; D remains unclear. TRBV23-1 qualifies as an ORF whose function is uncertain. V lost 1 base to trimming and J lost 2 bases, with 8 bases between them. CDR3 length equals 14 residues. CDR3 loop: CASSQFGGQETQYF. The CDR3 bases are TGCGCCAGCAGTCAATTTGGCGGTCAAGAGACCCAGTACTTC.

CDR3 sequence: CASSFYRTNTEAFF. The CDR3, as DNA: TGTGCCAGCAGCTTCTATAGGACGAACACTGAAGCTTTCTTT. The J gene is TRBJ1-1, the V gene TRBV7-2; D not resolved. CDR3 length: 14 amino acids. Germline CDR1 and CDR2: SGHTA and FQGNSA. Trimming left V 3 bases short and J 1 base short, with 9 bases between.

This clone was observed a handful of times. Other DNA variants within this sample encode the same CDR3. The rearrangement links TRBV14 to TRBJ1-1; D is ambiguous. Per germline, CDR1 SGHDN and CDR2 FVKESK. V was pared by 0 bases and J by 1 base, with 3 bases between. CDR3 length: 13 amino acids. The CDR3 spells CASSQDRNTEAFF. The CDR3 DNA reads TGTGCCAGCAGCCAAGATCGGAACACTGAAGCTTTCTTT.

Note on this clone: Different DNA sequences within this sample yield the same CDR3. The chain joins TRBV5-4 to TRBJ2-3; 8 nucleotides agree with TRBD1. This CDR3 comprises 15 residues. Trimming cost V 4 bases and J 0 bases; bases outside gene matches: 4. The V gene's germline CDR1 is SGHNT and CDR2 YYREEE (reference sequence). The CDR3 coding sequence is TGTGCCAGCAGCCCCGGACAGGGAAGCACAGATACGCAGTATTTT. It codes for CASSPGQGSTDTQYF.

This chain uses TRBV29-1 with TRBJ1-1; perhaps TRBD1 as D (6 bases). The CDR3 is 14 amino acids. From germline, CDR1 is SQVTM and CDR2 ANQGSEA. Deletions cut 6 bases from V and 5 bases from J, with 19 bases between. The CDR3 loop reads CSVTGGRGRTEAFF. The CDR3 region has the DNA TGCAGCGTCACAGGCGGACGGGGGCGGACTGAAGCTTTCTTT.

V and J are TRBV28 and TRBJ1-2; 7 nucleotides agree with TRBD1. The junction had 6 bases not matched to a gene; V was cut back by 6 bases and J by 8 bases. The CDR3 spans 12 residues. Germline values: CDR1 MDHEN, CDR2 SYDVKM. The CDR3 here is CASSRQGGGYTF. As DNA, the CDR3 is TGTGCCAGCAGCCGACAGGGAGGCGGCTACACCTTC.

In this sample, this clone turned up once. Other DNA sequences in the same sample also yield this CDR3. V and J are TRBV2 and TRBJ1-1; tentative D call: TRBD1 (6 bases). The germline gives CDR1 SNHLY, CDR2 FYNNEI. The CDR3 length is 13 residues. The V and J ends lost 7 bases and 1 base respectively, with 10 bases between them. The CDR3 bases are TGTGCCAGCACCACGGACAGGAACACTGAAGCTTTCTTT. Translating gives CASTTDRNTEAFF.

The genes are TRBV6-5 and TRBJ1-5, with 8 bases that match TRBD1. The CDR3 loop spans 13 amino acids. V dropped 2 bases and J dropped 7; count of bases not matched to a gene: 1. Germline V gene data show CDR1 as MNHEY and CDR2 as SVGAGI. The CDR3 here is CASSYDRGQPQHF. CDR3 bases: TGTGCCAGCAGTTACGACAGGGGCCAGCCCCAGCATTTT.

This sequence joins TRBV4-3 and TRBJ2-7, with 10 bases fitting TRBD2. Trimming at V came to 2 bases and at J to 1 base, leaving 5 bases not matched to a gene. The germline V gene has CDR1 LGHNA and CDR2 YSLEER. The CDR3 is made up of 16 amino acids. The CDR3 sequence is CASSQFLAGASYEQYF. The CDR3 coding sequence is TGCGCCAGCAGCCAATTCCTAGCGGGAGCATCCTACGAGCAGTACTTC.

The chain is built from TRBV7-8 and TRBJ2-1, with D tentatively TRBD1 (6 bases). CDR3 length: 12 amino acids. The germline V gene has CDR1 SGHVS and CDR2 FQNEAQ. Trimming left V 5 bases short and J 15 bases short, with 17 bases between. CDR3 loop: CASSLPVQGTFF. The DNA of the CDR3 is TGTGCCAGCAGCCTCCCGGTACAGGGTACGTTCTTC.

Note on this clone: Other DNA sequences in the same sample also yield this CDR3. The CDR3 here is CASSLSGGQETQYF. In DNA form, the CDR3 reads TGTGCCAGCAGCCTCAGCGGGGGACAAGAGACCCAGTACTTC. This chain connects TRBV7-3 to TRBJ2-5, with 8 bases that match TRBD2. CDR1 is SGHTA and CDR2 is FQGTGA in the germline V gene. The trim removed 5 bases at V and 2 bases at J, leaving 4 bases unmatched. The CDR3 totals 14 residues.

The rearrangement joins TRBV11-2 to TRBJ2-5; D may be TRBD1 or TRBD2 (6 bases each). The germline V gene encodes CDR1 SGHAT and CDR2 FQNNGV. V was pared by 6 bases and J by 1 base, with 12 bases between. CDR3 length: 14 amino acids. CDR3 sequence (DNA): TGTGCCAGCAGTGGGGGGCGGGGCCAAGAGACCCAGTACTTC. This sequence encodes CASSGGRGQETQYF.